This T cell receptor beta chain was found in a study of T cell repertoires in cytomegalovirus infection. At the level of the study: Through public TCR beta signatures, both CMV infection and matching HLA type were indicated.

Whole-study results and caveats: Ex vivo responses were dominated by HLA-C-restricted CMV-specific TCR beta clonotypes.

MiXCR was run by TCRdb on the reads, yielding one entry per CDR3 protein. The sample has just over 450,000 distinct CDR3 sequences, 42% seen once. To note about this clonotype: The antigen remains undetermined.

Germline V gene lookup returns CDR1 DFQATT and CDR2 SNEGSKA (reference sequence). The CDR3 is 15 amino acids. V lost 5 bases, J lost 0 bases, and 13 bases lay in between. This specimen was cultured PBMCs, taken from culture after CMV antigen stimulation. The V call is TRBV20-1, the J call TRBJ2-2; D possibly corresponds to TRBD2 (6 bases). The sequence derives from a human donor in good health (CMV status not recorded). Some clones in this sample may be carry-over from other donors' samples. Here the CDR3 reads CSAPISGPNTGELFF. The CDR3 DNA reads as TGCAGTGCTCCAATCAGCGGGCCGAACACCGGGGAGCTGTTTTTT.